One sample yielded the 10 T cell receptor beta chains listed below, sequenced in a study of blood T cell repertoires in COVID-19. Profiled with immunoSEQ multiplex PCR; TCRdb holds only in-frame clones, not every one. The data show under 20,000 clones, with 77% seen just once and 15% to 20% held by the top ten. The sequenced material came from peripheral blood. These receptors all come from a man between 65 and 85 years old with COVID-19, enrolled during active disease.

Here the CDR3 DNA reads TGCGCCAGCAGCCAAGACCCTATCTACGAGCAGTACTTC. Amino acids: CASSQDPIYEQYF. The chain is built from TRBV4-1 and TRBJ2-7, with D unresolved. V lost 0 bases and J lost 3, with 6 bases in between. The CDR3 runs to 13 residues. From germline, CDR1 is MGHRA and CDR2 YSYEKL.

This clone was observed once. J is TRBJ1-3 and V is TRBV19, with 8 bases matching TRBD1. After removal of 6 bases from V and 4 bases from J, the junction contained 2 bases not matched to a gene. Germline assignment: CDR1 LNHDA and CDR2 SQIVND (reference sequence). The CDR3 spans 13 residues. The CDR3 spells CASRTGGGNTIYF. The CDR3 nucleotides are TGTGCCAGTAGAACAGGGGGAGGAAACACCATATATTTT.

This clone was counted between two and nine times. The gene calls are TRBV19 and TRBJ2-1; 8 positions agree with TRBD2. Trimming at V came to 3 bases and at J to 7 bases, leaving 8 bases not matched to a gene. Germline CDR1 LNHDA, CDR2 SQIVND (reference sequence). The length of the CDR3 is 15 residues. CDR3 sequence reads: CASSMLLADANEQFF. In DNA form, the CDR3 reads TGTGCCAGTAGTATGCTACTAGCGGATGCGAATGAGCAGTTCTTC.

The chain links TRBV21-1 to TRBJ1-2; whether TRBD1, the table's D call, matches the DNA was not checked. TRBV21-1 is given as a pseudogene. This CDR3 comprises 15 residues. The CDR3 DNA follows: TGTGCCAGCAGCAATAAGGGGGACCCATCAGGCGGCTACACCTTC. It codes for CASSNKGDPSGGYTF.

The rearrangement uses TRBV7-2 and TRBJ1-5; no firm D call. V was shortened by 3 bases and J by 6 bases, with 9 bases between the two germline ends. The germline V gene encodes CDR1 SGHTA and CDR2 FQGNSA. This CDR3 region has 13 residues. CDR3 sequence: CASSLWEAQPQHF. CDR3 bases: TGTGCCAGCAGCTTGTGGGAGGCTCAGCCCCAGCATTTT.

This chain connects TRBV30 to TRBJ1-6; 9 positions match TRBD1. V lost 3 bases to trimming and J lost 11 bases; unmatched junction nucleotides: 5. This CDR3 is built from 13 residues. Germline V gene data show CDR1 as GTSNPN and CDR2 as SVGIG (reference sequence). The CDR3 spells CAWRGQGRAPLHF. The DNA of the CDR3 is TGTGCCTGGAGAGGACAGGGGAGGGCACCCCTCCACTTT.

The chain has TRBV11-3 and TRBJ2-1; 11 bases are a match to TRBD2. Germline CDR1 SGHNT, CDR2 YENEEA. Germline trimming cut 5 bases from V and 2 bases from J; bases unmatched to any gene: 5. The CDR3 covers 16 residues. The CDR3 sequence: CASSPHSGRAYNEQFF. CDR3 nucleotide sequence: TGTGCCAGCAGCCCCCATAGCGGGAGGGCCTACAATGAGCAGTTCTTC.

This clone occurred once. This sequence joins TRBV5-4 and TRBJ2-2; D uncertain. Per germline, CDR1 SGHNT and CDR2 YYREEE (reference sequence). The CDR3 has 12 amino acids. Between the trimmed V and J ends, which lost 2 bases and 8 bases, there was a span of 7 bases. In DNA, the CDR3 is TGTGCCAGCAGCTTCGTCCCGGGGGAGCTGTTTTTT. Its protein product is CASSFVPGELFF.

This chain connects TRBV10-1 to TRBJ1-2, with TRBD1 matching 8 bases. The CDR3 is made up of 11 amino acids. The V and J ends lost 9 bases and 3 bases, in that order; junction bases with no gene match: 0. Germline CDR1 and CDR2: WNHNN and SYGVQD (reference sequence). The CDR3 coding sequence is TGCGCCAGGACAGGGGACTATGGCTACACCTTC. Amino acid sequence: CARTGDYGYTF.

The chain links TRBV5-4 to TRBJ1-2, with D possibly being TRBD1 (6 bases). The CDR3 contains 15 residues. With 4 bases removed from V and 1 base from J, the gap between germline ends came to 14 bases. Per germline, CDR1 SGHNT and CDR2 YYREEE (reference sequence). DNA of the CDR3: TGTGCCAGCAGCCCTGGACAGCAACTTAACTATGGCTACACCTTC. This gives the protein CASSPGQQLNYGYTF.